This T cell receptor beta chain derives from a study of PD-1 blockade in classical Hodgkin lymphoma. The germline V gene has CDR1 LNHDA and CDR2 SQIVND (reference sequence). The CDR3 totals 14 residues. Trimming left V 0 bases short and J 2 bases short, with 8 bases between. Points from the study as a whole: CD4+ TCR diversity, unlike CD8+, rose significantly by C4D1. The study reported lower baseline TCR diversity in newly diagnosed patients than in healthy donors. Newly diagnosed patients had diversity similar to the baseline diversity of complete responders.

As to this clone: Its antigen remains unknown.

Time point given: cycle 4 day 1 (C4D1), after 6 weeks of nivolumab. The patients all showed relapse after autologous stem cell transplantation, while their brentuximab vedotin exposure varied. Generated by immunoSEQ multiplex PCR, the TCRdb table keeps only in-frame clones and is missing some. The sample carries about 21,000 clones, approximately 73% recorded once. The TCR originated in a human donor with classical Hodgkin lymphoma. The sample consisted of peripheral blood mononuclear cells (PBMCs), taken before the fourth cycle of nivolumab. The genes are TRBV19 and TRBJ2-7; possible D gene TRBD1, 5 bases. The DNA of the CDR3 is TGTGCCAGTAGTATAGACCCAGGGACCTACGAGCAGTACTTC. Translating gives CASSIDPGTYEQYF.